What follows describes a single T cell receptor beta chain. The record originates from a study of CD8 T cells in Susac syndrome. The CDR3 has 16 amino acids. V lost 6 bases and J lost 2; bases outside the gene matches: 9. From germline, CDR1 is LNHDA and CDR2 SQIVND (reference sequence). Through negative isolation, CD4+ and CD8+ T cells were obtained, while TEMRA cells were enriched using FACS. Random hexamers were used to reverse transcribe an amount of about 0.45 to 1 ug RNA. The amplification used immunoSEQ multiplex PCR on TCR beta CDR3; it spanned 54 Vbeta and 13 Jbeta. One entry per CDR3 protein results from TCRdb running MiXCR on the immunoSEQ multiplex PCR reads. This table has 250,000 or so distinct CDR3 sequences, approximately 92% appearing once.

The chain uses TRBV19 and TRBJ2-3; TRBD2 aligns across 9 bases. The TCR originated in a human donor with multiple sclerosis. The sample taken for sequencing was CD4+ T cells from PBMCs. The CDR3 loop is CASSLLAGQTTDTQYF. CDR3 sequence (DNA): TGTGCCAGTAGCCTGCTAGCGGGGCAAACCACAGATACGCAGTATTTT.